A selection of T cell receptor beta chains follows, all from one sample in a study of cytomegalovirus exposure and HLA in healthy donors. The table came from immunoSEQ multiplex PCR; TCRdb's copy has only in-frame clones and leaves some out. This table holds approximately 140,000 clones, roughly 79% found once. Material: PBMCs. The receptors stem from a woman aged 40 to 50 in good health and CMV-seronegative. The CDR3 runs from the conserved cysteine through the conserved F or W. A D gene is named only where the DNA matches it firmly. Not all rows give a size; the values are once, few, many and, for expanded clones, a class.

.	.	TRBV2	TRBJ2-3	CASNQLGSAQDTQYF	TGTGCCAGCAACCAACTAGGCTCCGCACAAGATACGCAGTATTTT
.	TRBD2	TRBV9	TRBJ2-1	CASSLRLAGGHNEQFF	TGTGCCAGCAGCCTAAGACTAGCGGGAGGACACAATGAGCAGTTCTTC
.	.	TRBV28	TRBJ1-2	CASSLRQYGYTF	TGTGCCAGCAGTCTACGACAGTATGGCTACACCTTC
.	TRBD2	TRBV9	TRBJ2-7	CASSVGPSGNYEQYF	TGTGCCAGCAGCGTAGGGCCTAGCGGGAACTACGAGCAGTACTTC
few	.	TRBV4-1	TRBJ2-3	CASSQQSLAGNTQYF	TGCGCCAGCAGCCAGCAGTCCTTGGCGGGTAATACGCAGTATTTT
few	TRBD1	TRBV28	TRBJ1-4	CASSLVDRGNEKLFF	TGTGCCAGCAGTTTAGTGGACAGGGGGAATGAAAAACTGTTTTTT
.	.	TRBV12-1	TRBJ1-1	CASSLNRGPTEAFF	TGTGCCAGCAGCTTGAACAGGGGGCCCACTGAAGCTTTCTTT
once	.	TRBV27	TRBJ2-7	CASSYTSWSYEQYF	TGTGCCAGCAGTTACACTAGTTGGTCCTACGAGCAGTACTTC
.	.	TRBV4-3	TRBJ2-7	CASSQDMSGEQYF	TGCGCCAGCAGCCAAGATATGAGCGGCGAGCAGTACTTC
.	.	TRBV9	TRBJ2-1	CASSVDHLEGNEQFF	TGTGCCAGCAGCGTAGATCATTTGGAGGGGAATGAGCAGTTCTTC
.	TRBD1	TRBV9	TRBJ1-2	CASSVSGDRNYGYTF	TGTGCCAGCAGCGTATCTGGGGACAGGAACTATGGCTACACCTTC
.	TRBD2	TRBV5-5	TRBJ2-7	CASSGTSGTYEQYF	TGTGCCAGCAGCGGGACTAGCGGGACCTACGAGCAGTACTTC
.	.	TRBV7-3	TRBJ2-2	CASSSASASGELFF	TGTGCCAGCAGCTCCGCCAGCGCTTCCGGGGAGCTGTTTTTT
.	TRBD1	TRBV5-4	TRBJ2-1	CASSLDRAAYNEQFF	TGTGCCAGCAGCTTAGACAGGGCGGCATACAATGAGCAGTTCTTC
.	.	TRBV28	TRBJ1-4	CASSLILRGGRANEKLFF	TGTGCCAGCAGTTTAATCCTTAGAGGGGGAAGGGCTAATGAAAAACTGTTTTTT
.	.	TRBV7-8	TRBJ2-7	CASSYRDGYEQYF	TGTGCCAGCAGTTACAGGGATGGCTACGAGCAGTACTTC
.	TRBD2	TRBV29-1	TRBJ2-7	CSVGTSGPYEQYF	TGCAGCGTTGGGACTAGCGGACCCTACGAGCAGTACTTC
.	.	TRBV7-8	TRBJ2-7	CASSSPHGDHYEQYF	TGTGCCAGCAGCTCCCCCCACGGGGATCATTACGAGCAGTACTTC
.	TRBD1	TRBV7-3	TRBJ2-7	CASSLSFDRGRYEQYF	TGTGCCAGCAGCTTAAGCTTCGACAGGGGGCGGTACGAGCAGTACTTC
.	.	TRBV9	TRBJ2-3	CASSAFEGTDTQYF	TGTGCCAGCAGCGCCTTCGAGGGCACAGATACGCAGTATTTT
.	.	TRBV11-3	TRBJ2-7	CASSLGSGEGALGYEQYF	TGTGCCAGCAGCTTAGGAAGTGGGGAAGGGGCTCTGGGATACGAGCAGTACTTC
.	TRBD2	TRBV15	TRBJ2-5	CATSAGLAGRRETQYF	TGTGCCACCAGCGCGGGACTAGCGGGACGGAGAGAGACCCAGTACTTC
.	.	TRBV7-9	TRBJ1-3	CASSSNTGNSSSGNTIYF	TGTGCCAGCAGCTCCAATACAGGGAACTCCTCCTCTGGAAACACCATATATTTT
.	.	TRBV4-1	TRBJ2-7	CASSPRYVLYEQYF	TGCGCCAGCAGCCCCCGGTATGTACTCTACGAGCAGTACTTC
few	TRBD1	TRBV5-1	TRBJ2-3	CASSPPTGGGEDTQYF	TGCGCCAGCAGCCCGCCAACAGGGGGAGGAGAGGATACGCAGTATTTT
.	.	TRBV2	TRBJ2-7	CASSTYSYEQYF	TGTGCCAGCAGCACCTACTCCTACGAGCAGTACTTC
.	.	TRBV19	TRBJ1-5	CASSNPGNQPQHF	TGTGCCAGTAGTAATCCAGGCAATCAGCCCCAGCATTTT
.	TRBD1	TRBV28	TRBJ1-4	CASSLERTGPNEKLFF	TGTGCCAGCAGTCTGGAAAGGACAGGTCCTAATGAAAAACTGTTTTTT
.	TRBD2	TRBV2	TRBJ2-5	CASSYGLAGGPETQYF	TGTGCCAGCAGTTACGGACTAGCGGGAGGGCCTGAGACCCAGTACTTC
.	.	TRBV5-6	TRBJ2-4	CASSFLGTGNDIQYF	TGTGCCAGCAGCTTTCTAGGAACAGGAAATGACATTCAGTACTTC
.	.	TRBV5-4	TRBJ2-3	CASSFPDPGNTQYF	TGTGCCAGCAGCTTCCCTGACCCGGGGAATACGCAGTATTTT
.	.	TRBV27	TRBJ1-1	CASSITGNTEAFF	TGTGCCAGCAGCATTACAGGGAACACTGAAGCTTTCTTT
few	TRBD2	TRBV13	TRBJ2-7	CASSPRTSGSYEQYF	TGTGCCAGCAGCCCGAGGACTAGCGGGAGTTACGAGCAGTACTTC
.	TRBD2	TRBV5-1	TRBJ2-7	CASSLEGGLAGDYEQYF	TGCGCCAGCAGCTTGGAGGGGGGACTAGCGGGAGACTACGAGCAGTACTTC
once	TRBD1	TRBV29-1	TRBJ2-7	CSVAGQDNAPYEQYF	TGCAGCGTTGCCGGACAGGACAATGCCCCTTACGAGCAGTACTTC
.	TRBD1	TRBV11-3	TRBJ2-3	CASSYNRGAGDTQYF	TGTGCCAGCAGTTACAACAGGGGGGCGGGAGATACGCAGTATTTT
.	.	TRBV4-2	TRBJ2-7	CASSQEKRFYEQYF	TGTGCCAGCAGCCAAGAAAAGAGATTCTACGAGCAGTACTTC
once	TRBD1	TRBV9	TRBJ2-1	CASSVGDRTAEQFF	TGTGCCAGCAGCGTAGGGGACAGAACAGCCGAGCAGTTCTTC
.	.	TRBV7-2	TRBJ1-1	CASSLGRRGGNTEAFF	TGTGCCAGCAGCTTAGGGCGGAGGGGGGGGAACACTGAAGCTTTCTTT
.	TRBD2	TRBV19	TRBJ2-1	CASNPQVYGRKSVEQFF	TGTGCCAGTAACCCCCAAGTCTACGGGAGGAAGTCGGTTGAGCAGTTCTTC
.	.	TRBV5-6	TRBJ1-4	CASSSPDEKLFF	TGTGCCAGCAGCTCCCCAGATGAAAAACTGTTTTTT
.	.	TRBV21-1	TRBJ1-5	CASSRYQGARSNQPQHF	TGTGCCAGCAGCAGATACCAGGGGGCGCGTTCCAATCAGCCCCAGCATTTT
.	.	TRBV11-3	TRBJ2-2	CASSLAEVAGELFF	TGTGCCAGCAGCTTAGCTGAGGTGGCCGGGGAGCTGTTTTTT
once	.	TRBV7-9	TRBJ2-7	CASSFAIEQYF	TGTGCCAGCAGCTTTGCGATCGAGCAGTACTTC
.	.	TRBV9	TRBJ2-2	CASRPPGLGNTGELFF	TGTGCCAGCAGACCTCCGGGACTGGGAAACACCGGGGAGCTGTTTTTT
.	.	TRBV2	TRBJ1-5	CASTRTESAPQHF	TGTGCCAGCACGAGGACAGAATCGGCGCCCCAGCATTTT
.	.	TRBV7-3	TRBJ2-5	CASSLGLSQETQYF	TGTGCCAGCAGCCTAGGACTCAGCCAAGAGACCCAGTACTTC
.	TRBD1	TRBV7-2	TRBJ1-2	CASSLKGADGYTF	TGTGCCAGCAGCTTAAAGGGGGCGGATGGCTACACCTTC
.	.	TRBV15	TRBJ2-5	CATSRGLEQTQYF	TGTGCCACCAGCAGAGGGCTAGAGCAGACCCAGTACTTC
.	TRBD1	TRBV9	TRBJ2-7	CASSVARTGGSYEQYF	TGTGCCAGCAGCGTAGCTAGGACAGGGGGCTCCTACGAGCAGTACTTC
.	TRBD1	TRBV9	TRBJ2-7	CASSSRDRYDPYEQYF	TGTGCCAGCAGCTCCCGGGACAGGTATGATCCCTACGAGCAGTACTTC
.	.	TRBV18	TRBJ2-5	CASSPPVSQETQYF	TGTGCCAGCTCACCACCGGTCAGTCAAGAGACCCAGTACTTC
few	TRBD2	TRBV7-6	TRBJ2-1	CASSSSGRANEQFF	TGTGCCAGCAGCTCAAGCGGGAGGGCCAATGAGCAGTTCTTC
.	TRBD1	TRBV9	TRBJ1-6	CASSPEGAIDSPLHF	TGTGCCAGCAGCCCCGAGGGGGCGATAGATTCACCCCTCCACTTT
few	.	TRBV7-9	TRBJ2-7	CASSFEGFYSYEQYF	TGTGCCAGCAGCTTCGAGGGCTTCTACTCCTACGAGCAGTACTTC